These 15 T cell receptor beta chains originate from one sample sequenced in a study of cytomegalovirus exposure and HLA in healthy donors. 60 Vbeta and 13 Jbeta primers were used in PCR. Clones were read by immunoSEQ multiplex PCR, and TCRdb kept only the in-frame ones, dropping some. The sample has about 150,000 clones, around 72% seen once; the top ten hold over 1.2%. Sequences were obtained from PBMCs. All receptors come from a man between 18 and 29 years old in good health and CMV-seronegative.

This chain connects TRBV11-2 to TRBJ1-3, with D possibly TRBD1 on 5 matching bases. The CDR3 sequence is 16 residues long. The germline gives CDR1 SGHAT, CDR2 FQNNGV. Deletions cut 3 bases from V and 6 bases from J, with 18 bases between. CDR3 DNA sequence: TGTGCCAGCAGCTTTGGCGGCGGGACCGGGCCAAACACCATATATTTT. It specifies CASSFGGGTGPNTIYF.

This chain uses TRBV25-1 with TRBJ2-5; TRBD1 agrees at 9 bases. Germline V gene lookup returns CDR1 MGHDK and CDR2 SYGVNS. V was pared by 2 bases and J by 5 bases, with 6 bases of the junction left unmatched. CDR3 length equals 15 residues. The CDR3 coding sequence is TGTGCCAGCAGTGAAACCCCTGACAGGGGGGAGACCCAGTACTTC. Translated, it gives CASSETPDRGETQYF. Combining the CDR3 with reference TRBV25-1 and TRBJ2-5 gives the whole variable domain EADIYQTPRYLVIGTGKKITLECSQTMGHDKMYWYQQDPGMELHLIHYSYGVNSTEKGDLSSESTVSRIRTEHFPLTLESARPSHTSQYLCASSETPDRGETQYFGPGTRLLVL.

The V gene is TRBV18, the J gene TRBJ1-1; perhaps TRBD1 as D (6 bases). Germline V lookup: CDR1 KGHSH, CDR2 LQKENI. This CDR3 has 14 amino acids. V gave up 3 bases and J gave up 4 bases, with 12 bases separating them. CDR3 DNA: TGTGCCAGCTCACCTTCGACAGGAAGCACTGAAGCTTTCTTT. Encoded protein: CASSPSTGSTEAFF.

The chain's CDR3 is CASSTQGSSYEQYF. CDR3 sequence (DNA): TGTGCCAGCAGTACCCAGGGCAGTTCCTACGAGCAGTACTTC. V and J are TRBV27 and TRBJ2-7; TRBD1 is a possible D gene (5 bases). Germline V gives CDR1 MNHEY, CDR2 SMNVEV (reference sequence). V gave up 5 bases and J gave up 1 base, with 12 bases separating them. This CDR3 spans 14 amino acids.

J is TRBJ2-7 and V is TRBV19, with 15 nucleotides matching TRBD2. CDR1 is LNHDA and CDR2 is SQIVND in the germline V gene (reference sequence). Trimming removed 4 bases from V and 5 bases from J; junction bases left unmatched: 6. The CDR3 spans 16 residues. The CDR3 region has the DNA TGTGCCAGTAGTACCCAAGGGACTAGCGGGAGGAACGAGCAGTACTTC. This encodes CASSTQGTSGRNEQYF.

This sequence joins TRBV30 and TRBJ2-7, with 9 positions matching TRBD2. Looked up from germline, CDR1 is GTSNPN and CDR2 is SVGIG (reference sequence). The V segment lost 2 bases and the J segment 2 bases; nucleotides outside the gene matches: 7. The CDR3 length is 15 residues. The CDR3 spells CAWSSGRKGTYEQYF. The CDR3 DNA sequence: TGTGCCTGGAGTAGCGGGAGGAAGGGAACCTACGAGCAGTACTTC. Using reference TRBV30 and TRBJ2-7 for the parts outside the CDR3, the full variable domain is SQTIHQWPATLVQPVGSPLSLECTVEGTSNPNLYWYRQAAGRGLQLLFYSVGIGQISSEVPQNLSASRPQDRQFILSSKKLLLSDSGFYLCAWSSGRKGTYEQYFGPGTRLTVT.

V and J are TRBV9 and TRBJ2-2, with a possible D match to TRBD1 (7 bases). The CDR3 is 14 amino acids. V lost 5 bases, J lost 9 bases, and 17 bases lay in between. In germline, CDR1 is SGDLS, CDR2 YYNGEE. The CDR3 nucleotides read TGTGCCAGCAGAGGAGGGGGCGTGGGCCGGGAGCTGTTTTTT. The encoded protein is CASRGGGVGRELFF.

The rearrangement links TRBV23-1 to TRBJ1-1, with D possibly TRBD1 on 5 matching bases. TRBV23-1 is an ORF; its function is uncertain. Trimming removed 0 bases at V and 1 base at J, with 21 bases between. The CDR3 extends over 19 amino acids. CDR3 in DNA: TGCGCCAGCAGTCAATCGATCGACAGCCTCCTAATGGGGAACACTGAAGCTTTCTTT. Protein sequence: CASSQSIDSLLMGNTEAFF.

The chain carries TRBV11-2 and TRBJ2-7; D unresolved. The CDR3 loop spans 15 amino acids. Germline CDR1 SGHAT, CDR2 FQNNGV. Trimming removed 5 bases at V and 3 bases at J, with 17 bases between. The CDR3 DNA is TGTGCCAGCAGCGTCCCTGGAGCTACTATCTACGAGCAGTACTTC. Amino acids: CASSVPGATIYEQYF.

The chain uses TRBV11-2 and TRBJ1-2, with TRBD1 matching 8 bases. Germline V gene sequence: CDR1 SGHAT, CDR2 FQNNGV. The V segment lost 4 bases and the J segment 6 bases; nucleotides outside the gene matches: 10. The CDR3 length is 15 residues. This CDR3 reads CASSSRTGRGDGYTF. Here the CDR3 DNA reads TGTGCCAGCAGCTCCCGGACAGGGAGAGGAGATGGCTACACCTTC.

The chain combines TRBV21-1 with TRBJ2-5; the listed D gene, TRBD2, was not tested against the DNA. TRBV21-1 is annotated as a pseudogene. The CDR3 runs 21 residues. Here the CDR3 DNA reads TGTGCCAGCAGCAATTATAGAGATCGGTTCGAAGGACTCCCGATCCAAGAGACCCAGTACTTC. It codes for CASSNYRDRFEGLPIQETQYF.

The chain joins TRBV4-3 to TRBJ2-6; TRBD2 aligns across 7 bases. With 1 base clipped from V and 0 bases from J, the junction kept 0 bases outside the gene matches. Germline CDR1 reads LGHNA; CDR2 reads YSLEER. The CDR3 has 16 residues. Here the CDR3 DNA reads TGCGCCAGCAGCCAAGTAGCGGGCTCTGGGGCCAACGTCCTGACTTTC. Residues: CASSQVAGSGANVLTF.

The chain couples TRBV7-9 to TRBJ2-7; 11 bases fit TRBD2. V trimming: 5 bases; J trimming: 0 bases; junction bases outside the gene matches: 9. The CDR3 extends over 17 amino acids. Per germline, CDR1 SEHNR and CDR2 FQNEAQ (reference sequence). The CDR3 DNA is TGTGCCAGCAGCAATATTAGGACTAGCGGGTTCTCCTACGAGCAGTACTTC. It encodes CASSNIRTSGFSYEQYF.

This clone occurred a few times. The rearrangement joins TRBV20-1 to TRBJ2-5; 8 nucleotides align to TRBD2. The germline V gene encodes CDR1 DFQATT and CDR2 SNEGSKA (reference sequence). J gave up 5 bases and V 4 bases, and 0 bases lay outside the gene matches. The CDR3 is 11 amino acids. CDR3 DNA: TGCAGTGCTACTAGCGGGGAGACCCAGTACTTC. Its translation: CSATSGETQYF.

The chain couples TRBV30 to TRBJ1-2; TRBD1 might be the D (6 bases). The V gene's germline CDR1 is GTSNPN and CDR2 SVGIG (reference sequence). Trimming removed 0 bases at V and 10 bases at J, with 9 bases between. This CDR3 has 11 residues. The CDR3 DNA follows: TGTGCCTGGAGTGTACAGGGAGTCTACACCTTC. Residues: CAWSVQGVYTF.